This is a list of T cell receptor beta chains from one sample in a study of OX40 agonist ivuxolimab in advanced cancers. Clones were read by immunoSEQ multiplex PCR, and TCRdb kept only the in-frame ones, dropping some. Of about 55,000 clones detected, roughly 90% appear once; the ten largest clones hold approximately 7.2%. The sequencing used CD4+ or CD8+ T cells sorted from blood, collected in a trial of the OX40 agonist ivuxolimab. The source is an adult with an advanced solid tumor such as melanoma, head and neck, liver or kidney cancer. The CDR3 runs from the conserved cysteine through the conserved F or W. The D gene is left open where the match is weak. Clone size is not always given. Where it is, it says once, few, many or a class for expanded clones.

.	TRBD1	TRBV19	TRBJ2-1	TGTGCCAGTAGGAAACAGGGGGCAGGCTACAATGAGCAGTTCTTC	CASRKQGAGYNEQFF
.	TRBD2	TRBV4-1	TRBJ2-7	TGCGCCAGCAGCCAGACAAACATGGGACTAGCGGCTTCCTACGAGCAGTACTTC	CASSQTNMGLAASYEQYF
.	.	TRBV6-5	TRBJ2-1	TGTGCCAGCAGTTACTCGCGGGGTTCCTACAATGAGCAGTTCTTC	CASSYSRGSYNEQFF
medium-sized	TRBD1	TRBV14	TRBJ1-2	TGTGCCAGCAGCCAAGACGGGACAGGCTATGGCTACACCTTC	CASSQDGTGYGYTF
.	TRBD2	TRBV5-1	TRBJ2-5	TGCGCCAGCAGCTCCCTGACTAGCCCACAAGAGACCCAGTACTTC	CASSSLTSPQETQYF
.	.	TRBV19	TRBJ2-5	TGTGCCAGTAGTATGGGACGGTTCCAAGAGACCCAGTACTTC	CASSMGRFQETQYF
medium-sized	TRBD1	TRBV19	TRBJ2-7	TGTGCCAGTAGCCTCCACAGGGGGAGTAACTTTTACGAGCAGTACTTC	CASSLHRGSNFYEQYF
.	TRBD2	TRBV28	TRBJ2-2	TGTGCCAGCACCCCCGGGGGGAGACACACCGGGGAGCTGTTTTTT	CASTPGGRHTGELFF
.	TRBD1	TRBV5-4	TRBJ2-1	TGTGCCAGCAGCCTAGACAGGGCCGCTTACAATGAGCAGTTCTTC	CASSLDRAAYNEQFF
.	.	TRBV27	TRBJ2-7	TGTGCCAGCAGGCCTATCTCCCGGGGAGGCTCCTACGAGCAGTACTTC	CASRPISRGGSYEQYF
.	TRBD1	TRBV9	TRBJ2-5	TGTGCCAGCAGCCCCACAGGGGGCCAAGAGACCCAGTACTTC	CASSPTGGQETQYF
.	.	TRBV18	TRBJ2-7	TGTGCCAGCTCACCGGACAGTTACGAGCAGTACTTC	CASSPDSYEQYF